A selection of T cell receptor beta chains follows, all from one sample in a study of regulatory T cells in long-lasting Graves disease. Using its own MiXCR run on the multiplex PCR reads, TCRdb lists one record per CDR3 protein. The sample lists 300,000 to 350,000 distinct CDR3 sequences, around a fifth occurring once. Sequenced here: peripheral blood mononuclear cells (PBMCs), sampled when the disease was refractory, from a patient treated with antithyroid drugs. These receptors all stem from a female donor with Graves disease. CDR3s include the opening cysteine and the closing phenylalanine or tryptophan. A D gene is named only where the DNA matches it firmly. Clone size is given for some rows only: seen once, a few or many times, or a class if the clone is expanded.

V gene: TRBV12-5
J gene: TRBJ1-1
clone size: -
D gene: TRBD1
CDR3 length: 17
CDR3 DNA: TGTGCTAGTGGTCCCAGGGACAGGGGGGTCATGAACACTGAAGCTTTCTTT
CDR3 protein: CASGPRDRGVMNTEAFF

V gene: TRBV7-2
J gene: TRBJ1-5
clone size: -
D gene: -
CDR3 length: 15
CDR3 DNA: TGTGCCAGCACCCTTGACCTACTGGGGGATCAGCCCCAGCATTTT
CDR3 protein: CASTLDLLGDQPQHF

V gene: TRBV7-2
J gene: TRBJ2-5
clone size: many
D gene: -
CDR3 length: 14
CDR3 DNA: TGTGCCAGCAGCCCAACACGCACCAAAGAGACCCAGTACTTC
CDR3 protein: CASSPTRTKETQYF

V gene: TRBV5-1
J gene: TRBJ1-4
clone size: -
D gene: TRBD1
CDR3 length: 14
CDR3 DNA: TGCGCCAGCAGCTTGACAGGGGTGGAAGAAAAACTGTTTTTT
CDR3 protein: CASSLTGVEEKLFF

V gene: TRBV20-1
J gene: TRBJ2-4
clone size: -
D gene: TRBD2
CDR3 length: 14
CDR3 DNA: TGCAGTGCTAGGCGGGGGGGCGCCAAAAACATTCAGTACTTC
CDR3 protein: CSARRGGAKNIQYF

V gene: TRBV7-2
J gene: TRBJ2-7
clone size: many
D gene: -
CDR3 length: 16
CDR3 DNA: TGTGCCAGCAGCCTCGGCTTTGAGGGATGGGACTACGAGCAGTACTTC
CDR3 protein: CASSLGFEGWDYEQYF

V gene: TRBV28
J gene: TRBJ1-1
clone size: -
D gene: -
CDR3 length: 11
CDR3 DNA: TGTGCCAGCAGAGGGAGGCCTGAAGCTTTCTTT
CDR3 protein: CASRGRPEAFF

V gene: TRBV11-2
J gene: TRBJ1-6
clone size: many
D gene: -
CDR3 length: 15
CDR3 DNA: TGTGCCAGCAGCTTAGAGGTCGGGGGGCTCTCACCCCTCCACTTT
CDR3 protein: CASSLEVGGLSPLHF

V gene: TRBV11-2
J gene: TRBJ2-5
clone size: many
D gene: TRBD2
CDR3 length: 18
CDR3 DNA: TGTGCCAGCAGCTTGCCCTCAGGCGGGGGGGCCGTGCTAGAGACCCAGTACTTC
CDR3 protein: CASSLPSGGGAVLETQYF

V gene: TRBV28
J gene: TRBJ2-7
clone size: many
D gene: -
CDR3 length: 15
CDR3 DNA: TGTGCCAGCAGTTTTCGCAGGGCGGTCTCCTACGAGCAGTACTTC
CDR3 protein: CASSFRRAVSYEQYF

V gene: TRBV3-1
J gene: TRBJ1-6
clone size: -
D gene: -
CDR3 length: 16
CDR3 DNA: TGTGCCAGCAGCCAAAGGGAGAGCTCCTATAATTCACCCCTCCACTTT
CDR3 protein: CASSQRESSYNSPLHF

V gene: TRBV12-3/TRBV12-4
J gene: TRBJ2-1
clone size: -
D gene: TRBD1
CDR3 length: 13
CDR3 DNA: TGTGCCAGCACCAACCGGGACAGGGGAGTTCAGTTCTTC
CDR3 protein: CASTNRDRGVQFF

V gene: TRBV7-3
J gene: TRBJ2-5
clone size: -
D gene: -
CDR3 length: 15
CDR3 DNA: TGTGCCAGCAGCCCCGACCCCGGGTACCAAGAGACCCAGTACTTC
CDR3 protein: CASSPDPGYQETQYF

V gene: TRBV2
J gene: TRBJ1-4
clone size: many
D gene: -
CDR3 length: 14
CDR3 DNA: TGTGCCAGCAGTCGAGACGATCCCAATGAAAAACTGTTTTTT
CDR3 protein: CASSRDDPNEKLFF

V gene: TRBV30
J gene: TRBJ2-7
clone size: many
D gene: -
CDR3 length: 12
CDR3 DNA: TGTGCCTGGAGTGTGGGGGGTTACGAGCAGTACTTC
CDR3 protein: CAWSVGGYEQYF

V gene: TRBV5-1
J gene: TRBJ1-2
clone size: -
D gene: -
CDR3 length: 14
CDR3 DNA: TGCGCCAGCAGCCCCCCCGGGACCCACTATGGCTACACCTTC
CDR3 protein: CASSPPGTHYGYTF

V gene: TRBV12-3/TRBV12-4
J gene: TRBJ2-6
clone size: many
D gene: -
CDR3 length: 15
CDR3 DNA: TGTGCCAGCAGTTTTCGATTAGGTGGGGCCAACGTCCTGACTTTC
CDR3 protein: CASSFRLGGANVLTF

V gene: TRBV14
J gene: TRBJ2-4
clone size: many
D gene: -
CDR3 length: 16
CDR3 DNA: TGTGCCAGCAGCCAAGTGGGGAGGCTAGCCAAAAACATTCAGTACTTC
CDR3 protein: CASSQVGRLAKNIQYF

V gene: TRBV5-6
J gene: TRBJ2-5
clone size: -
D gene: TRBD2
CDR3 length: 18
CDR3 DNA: TGTGCCAGCAGCTTGTACGGGACTAGCGGGAGTAGGCAAGAGACCCAGTACTTC
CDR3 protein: CASSLYGTSGSRQETQYF

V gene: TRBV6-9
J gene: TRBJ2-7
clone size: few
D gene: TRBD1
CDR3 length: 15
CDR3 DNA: TGTGCCAGCAGTTACGGTGGGGACAGGGAAGGGGAGCAGTACTTC
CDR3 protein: CASSYGGDREGEQYF